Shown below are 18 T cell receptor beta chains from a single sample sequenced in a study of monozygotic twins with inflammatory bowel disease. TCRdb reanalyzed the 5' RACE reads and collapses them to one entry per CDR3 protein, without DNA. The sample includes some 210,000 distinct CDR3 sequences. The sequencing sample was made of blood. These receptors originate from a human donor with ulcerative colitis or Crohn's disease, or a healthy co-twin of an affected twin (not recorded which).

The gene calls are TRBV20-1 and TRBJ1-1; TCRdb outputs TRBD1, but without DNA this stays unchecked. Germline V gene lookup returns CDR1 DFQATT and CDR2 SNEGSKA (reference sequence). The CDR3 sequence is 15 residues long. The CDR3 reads CRVGGLSGVYTEAFF.

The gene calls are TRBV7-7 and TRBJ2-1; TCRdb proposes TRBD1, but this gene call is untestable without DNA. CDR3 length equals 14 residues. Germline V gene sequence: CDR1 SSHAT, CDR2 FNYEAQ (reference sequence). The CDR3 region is CASSLEGTSNEQFF.

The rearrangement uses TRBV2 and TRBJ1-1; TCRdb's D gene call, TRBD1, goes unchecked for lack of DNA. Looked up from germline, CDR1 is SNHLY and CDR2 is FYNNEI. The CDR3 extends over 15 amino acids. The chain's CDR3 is CASQLITGAGTEAFF.

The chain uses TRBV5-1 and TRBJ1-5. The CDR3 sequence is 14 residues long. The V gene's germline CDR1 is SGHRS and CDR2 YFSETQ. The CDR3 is CASSNGGVGQPQHF.

The CDR3: CASSSQQLPYGYTF. The chain links TRBV6-5 to TRBJ1-2. Germline-derived CDR1 and CDR2 are MNHEY and SVGAGI. The CDR3 consists of 14 residues.

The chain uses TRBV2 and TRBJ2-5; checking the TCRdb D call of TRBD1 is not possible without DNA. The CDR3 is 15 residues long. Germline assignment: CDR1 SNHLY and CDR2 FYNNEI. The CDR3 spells CTSSEARQGGETQYF.

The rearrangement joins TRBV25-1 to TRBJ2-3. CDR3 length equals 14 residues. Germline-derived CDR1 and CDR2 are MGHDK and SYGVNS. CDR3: CASSRQLTSDTQYF.

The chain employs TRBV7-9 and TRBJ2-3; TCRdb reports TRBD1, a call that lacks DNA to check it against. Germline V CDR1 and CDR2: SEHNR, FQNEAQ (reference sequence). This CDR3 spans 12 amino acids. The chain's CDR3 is CASSPPTDTQYF.

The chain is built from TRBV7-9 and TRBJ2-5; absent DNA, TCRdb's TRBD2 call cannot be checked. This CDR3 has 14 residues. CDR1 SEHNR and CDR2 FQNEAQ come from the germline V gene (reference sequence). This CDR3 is CASSSSWGGETQYF.

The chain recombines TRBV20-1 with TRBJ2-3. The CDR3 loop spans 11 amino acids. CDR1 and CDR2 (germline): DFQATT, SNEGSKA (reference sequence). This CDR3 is CSARRADTQYF.

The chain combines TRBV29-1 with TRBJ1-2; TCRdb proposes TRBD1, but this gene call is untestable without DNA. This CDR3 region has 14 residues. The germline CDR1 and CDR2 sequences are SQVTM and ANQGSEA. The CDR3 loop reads CSVRGQGAGYGYTF. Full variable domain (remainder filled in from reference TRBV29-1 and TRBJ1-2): SAVISQKPSRDICQRGTSLTIQCQVDSQVTMMFWYRQQPGQSLTLIATANQGSEATYESGFVIDKFPISRPNLTFSTLTVSNMSPEDSSIYLCSVRGQGAGYGYTFGSGTRLTVV.

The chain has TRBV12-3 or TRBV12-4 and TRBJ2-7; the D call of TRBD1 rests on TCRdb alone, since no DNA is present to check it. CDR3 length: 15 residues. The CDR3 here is CASSSRESRYYEQYF.

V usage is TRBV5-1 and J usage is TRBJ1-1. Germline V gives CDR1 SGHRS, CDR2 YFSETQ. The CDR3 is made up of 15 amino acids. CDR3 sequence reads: CASSGQLGGGTEAFF.

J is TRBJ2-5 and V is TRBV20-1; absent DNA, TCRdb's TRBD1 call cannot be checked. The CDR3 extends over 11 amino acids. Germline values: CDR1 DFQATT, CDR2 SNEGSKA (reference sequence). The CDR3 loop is CSASGAETQYF.

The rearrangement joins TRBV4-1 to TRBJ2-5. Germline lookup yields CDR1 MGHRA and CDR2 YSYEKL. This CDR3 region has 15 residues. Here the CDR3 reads CASSQDRGYLETQYF.

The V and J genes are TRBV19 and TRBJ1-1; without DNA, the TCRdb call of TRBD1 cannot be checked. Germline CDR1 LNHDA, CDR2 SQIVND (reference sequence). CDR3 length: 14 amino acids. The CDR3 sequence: CASSPSGTGREAFF.

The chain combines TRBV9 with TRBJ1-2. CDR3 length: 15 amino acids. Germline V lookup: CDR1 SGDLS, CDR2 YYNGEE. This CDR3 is CASSVSLTSNYGYTF.

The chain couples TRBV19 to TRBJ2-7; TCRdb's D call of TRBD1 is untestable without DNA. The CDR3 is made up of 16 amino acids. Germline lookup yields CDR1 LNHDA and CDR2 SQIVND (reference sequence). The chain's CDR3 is CASTIVDTPPYNEQYF.